This T cell receptor beta chain comes out of a study of T-cell reconstitution after alpha-beta-depleted transplantation in children (dated by TCRdb to about 2016). Some background on the complete study: The study quantitatively tracked T-cell immune reconstitution after TCRalphabeta/CD19-depleted allogeneic hematopoietic cell transplantation in children using TCR repertoire profiling. Findings and caveats that apply to the study as a whole: Apparently early alphabetaT-cell count recovery about two months after transplant reportedly relied on only several hundred rapidly expanded clones derived from non-depleted graft cells. Over the following months the frequencies of hyperexpanded clones went down, and after one year T-cell counts and TCRbeta diversity were mostly credited to newly produced T cells. In some patients, the high TCRbeta diversity seen at day 60 was put down to recipient T cells and intrathymic progenitors that had survived conditioning.

Comments on this clonotype: Which antigen it targets is not known. No much larger clone is present one base from it, and per-base qualities are unavailable.

The treatment or condition label corresponds to: allogeneic hematopoietic cell transplantation with graft depleted of TCRalphabeta T cells and CD19 B cells. The transplant recipients were children given TCRalphabeta/CD19-depleted allogeneic hematopoietic cell grafts. The library was produced with PCR. The instrument was an Illumina HiSeq 2500. To normalize quantification of the TCRbeta repertoire, the TCR libraries were built with molecular barcoding that relied on unique molecular identifiers. TCRdb cleaned the public reads at Q25 with fastp, built clones with MiXCR and kept in-frame beta chains. Every CDR3 protein is listed once, alongside the most common genes and DNA of its rows. This sample is represented by approximately 650,000 distinct CDR3 sequences; around 13% of them were singletons. The ten largest clonotypes hold 0.79% of the sample. The CDR1 and CDR2 encoded by the germline V gene (reference sequence) are DFQATT and SNEGSKA. Trimming removed 3 bases from V and 6 bases from J; the gene matches leave 8 bases unexplained. The CDR3 holds 13 amino acids from the cysteine to the phenylalanine. Only the CDR3 region is kept as DNA, spanning 39 bases read in frame from base 1.

Recombination connected TRBV20-1 to TRBJ2-7; a stretch of 7 junction bases matches TRBD2. Sequences were derived from PBMCs, sampled before TCRalphabeta/CD19-depleted stem cell transplant. The source is a girl under 10 years old with congenital amegakaryocytic thrombocytopenia, due to receive a stem cell transplant. The DNA sequence follows: TGCAGTGCTAGGGGGCGGGAGTCCCTCGAGCAGTACTTC. This is translated as CSARGRESLEQYF.